The next 6 T cell receptor beta chains were all read from a single sample in a study of CD8 T cells in ankylosing spondylitis. TCRdb ran MiXCR on the 5' RACE reads and lists one entry per CDR3 protein. The sample carries under 400,000 distinct CDR3 sequences, 11% recorded once. Input material: blood, either unsorted or a sorted T cell fraction (not recorded which). The receptor set was obtained from a female donor with ankylosing spondylitis or in good health (not recorded which).

This clonotype was seen repeatedly, ten times or more. The chain combines TRBV9 with TRBJ2-3; no clear D gene. CDR3 length: 16 residues. CDR1 SGDLS and CDR2 YYNGEE come from the germline V gene. Deletions cut 5 bases from V and 4 bases from J, with 20 bases between. This chain's CDR3 is CASRMARIPNADTQYF. DNA of the CDR3: TGTGCCAGCAGGATGGCCCGGATCCCTAACGCAGATACGCAGTATTTT.

This clonotype was recorded many times. The CDR3 is CASSLRTPGYEQYF. The CDR3 coding sequence is TGTGCCAGCAGCCTACGGACCCCCGGCTACGAGCAGTACTTC. The genes are TRBV7-2 and TRBJ2-7; D gene uncertain. Looked up from germline, CDR1 is SGHTA and CDR2 is FQGNSA. V lost 5 bases to trimming and J lost 3 bases, with 14 bases between them. The CDR3 extends over 14 amino acids.

This clonotype was detected ten times or more. This rearrangement joins TRBV20-1 to TRBJ1-3; D not certain. Germline V lookup: CDR1 DFQATT, CDR2 SNEGSKA (reference sequence). Trimming removed 5 bases from V and 2 bases from J, with 13 bases in between. This CDR3 region has 14 residues. CDR3 in amino acids: CSAPGRGAGNTIYF. CDR3 DNA: TGCAGTGCTCCCGGGCGGGGAGCTGGAAACACCATATATTTT.

This clonotype came up a few times. V usage is TRBV7-9 and J usage is TRBJ2-1; D tentatively fits TRBD1 or TRBD2 (5 bases each). V was cut by 3 bases and J by 4 bases, with 10 bases left in between. Germline values: CDR1 SEHNR, CDR2 FQNEAQ (reference sequence). This CDR3 contains 14 residues. The CDR3 DNA follows: TGTGCCAGCAGCTTTGGGGGAGAGTACAATGAGCAGTTCTTC. It translates to CASSFGGEYNEQFF.

In this sample, this clonotype turned up many times. This chain links TRBV27 with TRBJ2-3, with D possibly being TRBD2 (6 bases). Trimming took 8 bases from V and 5 from J, leaving 20 bases between them. The CDR3 consists of 15 residues. The germline V gene encodes CDR1 MNHEY and CDR2 SMNVEV (reference sequence). The CDR3 region is CASGEVPSVRDTQYF. CDR3 coding DNA: TGTGCCAGCGGGGAGGTACCGAGCGTCAGAGATACGCAGTATTTT.

This clonotype was recorded at least ten times. V is TRBV7-2 and J is TRBJ1-4; D is unresolved. The CDR3 spans 13 residues. The germline V gene has CDR1 SGHTA and CDR2 FQGNSA. V gave up 0 bases and J gave up 8 bases, with 7 bases separating them. In nucleotides, the CDR3 is TGTGCCAGCAGCTTAGCTGTCAGGGAAAAACTGTTTTTT. Encoded protein: CASSLAVREKLFF.